This is a list of T cell receptor beta chains from one sample in a study of T-cell reconstitution after alpha-beta-depleted transplantation in children. TCRdb re-analysed the PCR reads in MiXCR, keeping a single row per CDR3 protein. The sample consists of hundreds of thousands of distinct CDR3 sequences, around 13% of them appearing once. Sample: PBMCs from the stem cell graft donor, taken from the stem cell graft. The source is a human donor who donated a stem cell graft to a child with acute lymphoblastic leukemia. CDR3s include the opening cysteine and the closing phenylalanine or tryptophan. D genes are given only for firm matches. The listing skips clone size in some rows; elsewhere it reads once, few, many or a size class.

>TRBJ2-3|TRBD2|TRBV24-1|many
TGTGCCACCGCGACTAGCACCTGGGATACGCAGTATTTT
CATATSTWDTQYF
>TRBJ2-7|NA|TRBV10-3|many
TGTGCCGCCTGCCCAGGAGGCTACGAGCAGTACTTC
CAACPGGYEQYF
>TRBJ1-3|NA|TRBV7-2|many
TGTGCCAGCAGCTTTCTTAGTGATGACACCATATATTTT
CASSFLSDDTIYF
>TRBJ2-5|NA|TRBV5-1|many
TGCGCCAGTTTTCACGCGGAGACCCAGTACTTC
CASFHAETQYF
>TRBJ2-7|NA|TRBV9|many
TGTGCCACCAGCGGTGGGAGAGGAGGTGAGCAGTACTTC
CATSGGRGGEQYF
>TRBJ2-3|NA|TRBV5-1|many
TGCGCCAGCAGCTTAGGGGGAACTAAGGATACGCAGTATTTT
CASSLGGTKDTQYF
>TRBJ1-1|TRBD1|TRBV5-1|few
TGCGCCAGCAGCTTAGTCACCGGGACAGGTATCCCGCGTAGGAACACTGAAGCTTTCTTT
CASSLVTGTGIPRRNTEAFF
>TRBJ1-2|NA|TRBV10-3|NA
TGTGCCATTCAGGTTAACTATGGCTACACCTTC
CAIQVNYGYTF
>TRBJ1-1|NA|TRBV15|many
TGTGCCACCAGCAGAGATCTAGGAGAGAACACTGAAGCTTTCTTT
CATSRDLGENTEAFF
>TRBJ2-7|NA|TRBV20-1|many
TGCAGTGCCTCGACAGGGAGGTACGAGCAGTACTTC
CSASTGRYEQYF
>TRBJ2-7|NA|TRBV11-1|NA
TGTGCCGGCAGCTTAGGCGACTACGAGCAGTACTTC
CAGSLGDYEQYF
>TRBJ1-2|NA|TRBV20-1|many
TGCAGTGCCCGAGGGGTCGCTGGCTACACCTTC
CSARGVAGYTF
>TRBJ2-7|NA|TRBV7-2|NA
TGTGCCAGCAGCCAACTACGGACCCCAACCTACGAGCAGTACTTC
CASSQLRTPTYEQYF
>TRBJ1-1|TRBD1|TRBV15|many
TGTGCCACCAGCGGGGAGGGTACAGGGGCAACCTTCATGAACACTGAAGCTTTCTTT
CATSGEGTGATFMNTEAFF
>TRBJ2-7|NA|TRBV21-1|many
TGTGCCAGCAGCAAAGAGGGGTCTAAGAGCTTCTACGAGCAGTACTTC
CASSKEGSKSFYEQYF
>TRBJ1-1|NA|TRBV7-9|NA
TGTGCCAGCAGCCGGGGGGGGGGCACTGAAGCTTTCTTT
CASSRGGGTEAFF